This entry lists 30 T cell receptor beta chains sequenced from one sample in a study of shared clonotypes between healthy human individuals. Positively selected for CCR7, the CD45RO-negative cells used as naive CD8 cells excluded terminally differentiated effector memory CD45RA+ cells. Assay used: immunoSEQ multiplex PCR; TCRdb lists only in-frame clones, some missing. This sample yields some 2.1 million clones, of which roughly 95% are seen a single time; less than 2% belongs to the top ten. Material: naive CD8+ T cells from PBMCs. The receptors shown here come from a man between 18 and 29 years old in good health. Some clones in this sample may be carry-over from other donors' samples.

The V and J genes are TRBV5-4 and TRBJ2-3, with D perhaps matching TRBD2 (7 bases). The CDR3 runs 19 residues. CDR1 and CDR2 (germline): SGHNT, YYREEE (reference sequence). V was pared by 0 bases and J by 4 bases, with 24 bases between. CDR3 residues: CASSLAPRVGGGVSDTQYF. CDR3 in DNA: TGTGCCAGCAGCTTGGCTCCACGTGTAGGGGGGGGCGTTTCAGATACGCAGTATTTT.

This chain links TRBV18 with TRBJ2-1; D call uncertain. This CDR3 comprises 11 residues. V shed 3 bases and J shed 9 bases, with 6 bases lying between them. In germline, CDR1 is KGHSH, CDR2 LQKENI. The CDR3 DNA is TGTGCCAGCTCACCGGGCGGTGAGCAGTTCTTC. It is translated as CASSPGGEQFF. The full variable domain, completed using reference TRBV18 and TRBJ2-1, is NAGVMQNPRHLVRRRGQEARLRCSPMKGHSHVYWYRQLPEEGLKFMVYLQKENIIDESGMPKERFSAEFPKEGPSILRIQQVVRGDSAAYFCASSPGGEQFFGPGTRLTVL.

The J gene is TRBJ2-7, the V gene TRBV9; TRBD2 aligns across 9 bases. V shed 3 bases, J shed 1 base, and the junction held 5 bases outside the gene matches. Per germline, CDR1 SGDLS and CDR2 YYNGEE. This CDR3 spans 15 amino acids. CDR3 protein: CASSGREGPSYEQYF. CDR3 in DNA: TGTGCCAGCAGCGGGCGGGAGGGCCCGTCCTACGAGCAGTACTTC.

V usage is TRBV19 and J usage is TRBJ2-1; 10 bases align to TRBD2. The germline V gene encodes CDR1 LNHDA and CDR2 SQIVND (reference sequence). The CDR3 has 14 amino acids. J was trimmed by 3 bases and V by 10 bases; bases with no gene match: 6. The CDR3 bases are TGTGCCACCCGGACTAGCGGACACTACAATGAGCAGTTCTTC. Amino acid sequence: CATRTSGHYNEQFF.

The chain carries TRBV15 and TRBJ1-2, with D perhaps TRBD1 (6 bases). Germline V gene sequence: CDR1 LNHNV, CDR2 YYDKDF (reference sequence). The V end lost 8 bases, the J end lost 2 bases, and 12 bases lay between the germline ends. The length of the CDR3 is 13 residues. CDR3 DNA sequence: TGTGCCACCGTACAGGGAGGCAACTATGGCTACACCTTC. It encodes CATVQGGNYGYTF.

The chain recombines TRBV5-1 with TRBJ2-5; 8 bases are shared with TRBD1. The length of the CDR3 is 15 residues. The V segment lost 4 bases and the J segment 5 bases; nucleotides outside the gene matches: 10. Germline V CDR1 and CDR2: SGHRS, YFSETQ. CDR3 bases: TGCGCCAGCAGCCGCTGGACAGGGACGGAGGAGACCCAGTACTTC. Amino acid sequence: CASSRWTGTEETQYF.

The chain links TRBV7-9 to TRBJ2-1; TRBD2 matches 9 bases. The CDR3 consists of 14 residues. With V trimmed by 8 bases and J by 6 bases, 8 bases remained unmatched. CDR1 and CDR2 from the germline V gene are SEHNR and FQNEAQ (reference sequence). The chain's CDR3 is CASSGTSFPNEQFF. CDR3 DNA sequence: TGTGCCAGCTCCGGGACTAGCTTCCCCAATGAGCAGTTCTTC.

This clone showed up just once. The chain couples TRBV10-3 to TRBJ2-6; D gene unclear. Germline V gene lookup returns CDR1 ENHRY and CDR2 SYGVKD. V was cut by 8 bases and J by 0 bases, with 5 bases left in between. CDR3 length equals 13 residues. The CDR3 reads CAIGISGANVLTF. The DNA for the CDR3 is TGTGCCATCGGGATCTCTGGGGCCAACGTCCTGACTTTC.

The chain recombines TRBV10-3 with TRBJ2-1; D is unresolved. V was cut by 7 bases and J by 2 bases, with 12 bases left in between. This CDR3 contains 14 residues. The germline CDR1 and CDR2 sequences are ENHRY and SYGVKD. The CDR3 DNA reads TGTGCCATCATAAACGCGGCGACCTACAATGAGCAGTTCTTC. This codes for CAIINAATYNEQFF.

About this clone: Distinct nucleotide sequences in the sample also encode this CDR3. The chain links TRBV5-6 to TRBJ2-1; the D gene is possibly TRBD2 (5 bases). The ends were cut back, 2 bases at V and 2 bases at J, with 8 bases in the middle. The CDR3 sequence is 14 residues long. Germline V lookup: CDR1 SGHDT, CDR2 YYEEEE. DNA of the CDR3: TGTGCCAGCAGCTTAGCGGACCCCTACAATGAGCAGTTCTTC. Translation gives CASSLADPYNEQFF.

This chain joins TRBV5-1 and TRBJ2-7; D might be TRBD1 or TRBD2, each matching 5 bases. The V gene lost 4 bases and the J gene lost 3 bases, with 14 bases spanning the gap. The CDR3 contains 14 residues. The V gene's germline CDR1 is SGHRS and CDR2 YFSETQ. This CDR3 reads CASSLPGAYYEQYF. CDR3 coding DNA: TGCGCCAGCAGCCTCCCCGGGGCTTACTACGAGCAGTACTTC. The whole variable domain, remainder taken from reference TRBV5-1 and TRBJ2-7, is KAGVTQTPRYLIKTRGQQVTLSCSPISGHRSVSWYQQTPGQGLQFLFEYFSETQRNKGNFPGRFSGRQFSNSRSEMNVSTLELGDSALYLCASSLPGAYYEQYFGPGTRLTVT.

V is TRBV27 and J is TRBJ1-2; 9 bases agree with TRBD1. Per the germline V gene, CDR1 is MNHEY and CDR2 is SMNVEV (reference sequence). This CDR3 is 17 amino acids long. Losses at the gene ends were 5 bases for V and 0 bases for J; bases not matched to a gene: 10. The chain's CDR3 is CASSRTGAVGANYGYTF. The CDR3 region has the DNA TGTGCCAGCAGTAGGACAGGGGCAGTCGGAGCTAACTATGGCTACACCTTC.

The CDR3 here is CASSLLGLSYQETQYF. In DNA form, the CDR3 reads TGTGCCAGCAGCTTATTGGGCTTATCATACCAAGAGACCCAGTACTTC. The rearrangement uses TRBV7-2 and TRBJ2-5; D ambiguous. V lost 2 bases and J lost 0, with 13 bases in between. CDR3 size: 16 residues. Germline assignment: CDR1 SGHTA and CDR2 FQGNSA. The full variable domain, with the rest looked up from reference TRBV7-2 and TRBJ2-5, is GAGVSQSPSNKVTEKGKDVELRCDPISGHTALYWYRQSLGQGLEFLIYFQGNSAPDKSGLPSDRFSAERTGGSVSTLTIQRTQQEDSAVYLCASSLLGLSYQETQYFGPGTRLLVL.

This clone was seen a handful of times. The rearrangement uses TRBV6-5 and TRBJ1-1; unclear D gene. The CDR3 covers 13 residues. Looked up from germline, CDR1 is MNHEY and CDR2 is SVGAGI. The V end lost 2 bases, the J end lost 1 base, and 5 bases lay between the germline ends. The CDR3 region has the DNA TGTGCCAGCAGTTACGCCCAGAACACTGAAGCTTTCTTT. Amino acids: CASSYAQNTEAFF.

This chain joins TRBV9 and TRBJ2-1, with D possibly matching TRBD1 (6 bases). Deletions cut 3 bases from V and 12 bases from J, with 7 bases between. Germline loops: CDR1 SGDLS, CDR2 YYNGEE. The CDR3 runs 10 residues. CDR3 DNA sequence: TGTGCCAGCAGCGGGACAGCGCAGTTCTTC. This translates into CASSGTAQFF.

The CDR3 loop is CASSKWAPTEAFF. CDR3 in DNA: TGTGCCAGTAGTAAATGGGCTCCCACTGAAGCTTTCTTT. J is TRBJ1-1 and V is TRBV19; D is unresolved. This CDR3 has 13 amino acids. The V end was cut by 4 bases, the J end by 4 bases, with 10 bases between. CDR1 and CDR2 (germline): LNHDA, SQIVND (reference sequence).

This clone has only a few counts. Other DNA sequences from this sample encode an identical CDR3 as well. The genes are TRBV5-6 and TRBJ1-5, with D perhaps TRBD1 (5 bases). The CDR3 has 12 residues. Germline CDR1 is SGHDT and CDR2 is YYEEEE. V was cut by 3 bases and J by 4 bases, with 5 bases left in between. The CDR3 reads CASSSGNQPQHF. Written as DNA, the CDR3 is TGTGCCAGCAGCTCAGGGAATCAGCCCCAGCATTTT.

V usage is TRBV6-6 and J usage is TRBJ1-5; D unresolved. CDR3 length: 15 residues. Germline values: CDR1 MNHNY, CDR2 SVGAGI (reference sequence). Trimming took 6 bases from V and 3 from J, leaving 15 bases between them. The CDR3, as DNA: TGTGCCAGCAGACCCGGAGCTGGGATCAATCAGCCCCAGCATTTT. Its translation: CASRPGAGINQPQHF.

This chain links TRBV28 with TRBJ2-1; 8 bases fit TRBD2. The CDR3 loop spans 17 amino acids. V was clipped by 6 bases and J by 4 bases; unmatched bases: 14. CDR1 is MDHEN and CDR2 is SYDVKM in the germline V gene. The CDR3 here is CASRGRAPLAGYNEQFF. The CDR3 nucleotides are TGTGCCAGCAGGGGGAGGGCCCCGCTAGCGGGTTACAATGAGCAGTTCTTC.

The V and J genes are TRBV27 and TRBJ2-1; perhaps TRBD2 as D (5 bases). Germline CDR1 MNHEY, CDR2 SMNVEV (reference sequence). This CDR3 is 14 amino acids long. The germline V and J ends were trimmed by 4 bases and 8 bases, with 15 bases remaining between them. CDR3 in DNA: TGTGCCAGCAGTTCTCGGCTAGCAGGTTATGAGCAGTTCTTC. The encoded protein is CASSSRLAGYEQFF.

This clone has just a few counts. The chain joins TRBV29-1 to TRBJ1-1; D gene uncertain. CDR3 length equals 13 residues. CDR1 is SQVTM and CDR2 is ANQGSEA in the germline V gene. V lost 7 bases, J lost 1 base, and 13 bases lay in between. CDR3 sequence: CSAVEGPNTEAFF. CDR3 DNA: TGCAGCGCCGTGGAAGGGCCGAACACTGAAGCTTTCTTT.

This chain joins TRBV6-5 and TRBJ2-7; D is ambiguous. CDR1 and CDR2 (germline): MNHEY, SVGAGI. V was pared by 8 bases and J by 3 bases, with 8 bases between. This CDR3 contains 11 residues. The CDR3 reads CASGLNYEQYF. In nucleotides, the CDR3 is TGTGCCAGCGGTTTGAACTACGAGCAGTACTTC.

The chain recombines TRBV29-1 with TRBJ2-2; TRBD2 might be the D (6 bases). The length of the CDR3 is 14 residues. The ends were cut back, 1 base at V and 4 bases at J, with 10 bases in the middle. Germline values: CDR1 SQVTM, CDR2 ANQGSEA. CDR3 DNA: TGCAGCGTTGAAGGCGGGATGGTCACCGGGGAGCTGTTTTTT. It specifies CSVEGGMVTGELFF.

The chain employs TRBV7-3 and TRBJ2-2; D possibly corresponds to TRBD1 (6 bases). Germline loops: CDR1 SGHTA, CDR2 FQGTGA. The CDR3 spans 16 residues. The V end lost 5 bases, the J end lost 4 bases, and 17 bases lay between the germline ends. The CDR3 bases are TGTGCCAGCAGCCCAAGTCAGGGGTTCGGCACCGGGGAGCTGTTTTTT. Protein: CASSPSQGFGTGELFF.

CDR3 nucleotide sequence: TGCGCCAGCAGCCAAGATCCCCCATGGGTGTACGAGCAGTACTTC. This translates into CASSQDPPWVYEQYF. The chain links TRBV4-1 to TRBJ2-7; D gene uncertain. The CDR3 is 15 residues long. The germline V gene encodes CDR1 MGHRA and CDR2 YSYEKL. V lost 0 bases to trimming and J lost 4 bases, with 13 bases between them.

This chain joins TRBV7-2 and TRBJ2-4; possibly TRBD1 for D (6 bases). V lost 4 bases, J lost 0 bases, and 19 bases lay in between. Germline CDR1 is SGHTA and CDR2 is FQGNSA. The CDR3 loop spans 18 amino acids. The CDR3 DNA is TGTGCCAGCAGCTCAAATAGGGGGTTCCGCCTAGCCAAAAACATTCAGTACTTC. It encodes CASSSNRGFRLAKNIQYF.

The rearrangement uses TRBV30 and TRBJ1-4; the match to TRBD1 covers 9 bases. Germline CDR1 and CDR2: GTSNPN and SVGIG (reference sequence). With 2 bases clipped from V and 0 bases from J, the junction kept 4 bases outside the gene matches. The CDR3 length is 16 residues. The DNA of the CDR3 is TGTGCCTGGAGTCCGGGACAGGGAGCAACTAATGAAAAACTGTTTTTT. Protein: CAWSPGQGATNEKLFF.

This chain links TRBV9 with TRBJ2-7; D unclear. This CDR3 has 15 amino acids. V was cut by 3 bases and J by 3 bases, with 16 bases left in between. The germline gives CDR1 SGDLS, CDR2 YYNGEE. CDR3 DNA sequence: TGTGCCAGCAGCGCGGCTCCCGGCGGTTTCTACGAGCAGTACTTC. This gives the protein CASSAAPGGFYEQYF.

V gene TRBV7-9 combines with J gene TRBJ2-7; tentative D call: TRBD1 (6 bases). The CDR3 contains 15 residues. The germline V gene encodes CDR1 SEHNR and CDR2 FQNEAQ (reference sequence). Trimming removed 6 bases at V and 5 bases at J, with 20 bases between. In nucleotides, the CDR3 is TGTGCCAGCAGTCATACGGACAGCTCCGGGGACGAGCAGTACTTC. Its protein is CASSHTDSSGDEQYF.

The chain has TRBV27 and TRBJ1-5, with D tentatively TRBD1 (6 bases). With 1 base removed from V and 7 bases from J, the gap between germline ends came to 11 bases. This CDR3 contains 14 residues. CDR1 is MNHEY, CDR2 SMNVEV, per germline (reference sequence). CDR3 in amino acids: CASSLFQGRQPQHF. The DNA of the CDR3 is TGTGCCAGCAGTTTATTCCAGGGGCGACAGCCCCAGCATTTT.